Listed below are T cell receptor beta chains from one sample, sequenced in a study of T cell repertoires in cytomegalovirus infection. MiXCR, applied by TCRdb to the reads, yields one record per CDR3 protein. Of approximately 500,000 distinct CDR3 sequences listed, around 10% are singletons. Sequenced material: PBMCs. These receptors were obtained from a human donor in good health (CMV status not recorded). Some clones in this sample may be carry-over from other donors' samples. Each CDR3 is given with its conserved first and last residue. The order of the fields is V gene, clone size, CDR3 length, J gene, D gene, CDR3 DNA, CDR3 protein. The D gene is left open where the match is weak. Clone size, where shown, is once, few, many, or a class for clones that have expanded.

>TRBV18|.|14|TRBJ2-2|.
TGTGCCAGCTCACCCTCGGCGGGTACCGGGGAGCTGTTTTTT
CASSPSAGTGELFF
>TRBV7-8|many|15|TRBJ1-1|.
TGTGCCAGCAGCTTAGACCGGACCCTGAACACTGAAGCTTTCTTT
CASSLDRTLNTEAFF
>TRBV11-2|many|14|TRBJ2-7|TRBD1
TGTGCCAGCAGCTCCTCTGGGACAGACTACGAGCAGTACTTC
CASSSSGTDYEQYF
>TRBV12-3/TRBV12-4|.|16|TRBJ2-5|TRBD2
TGTGCCAGCAGTTCAACTAGCGGGAGTTCCCGAGAGACCCAGTACTTC
CASSSTSGSSRETQYF
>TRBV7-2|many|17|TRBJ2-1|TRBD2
TGTGCCAGCAGCTTTGGACTAGCGGGAGGGGGGTACAATGAGCAGTTCTTC
CASSFGLAGGGYNEQFF
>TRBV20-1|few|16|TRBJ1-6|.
TGCAGTGCTAGAGATTCCGACAGAAACATCCCGTCACCCCTCCACTTT
CSARDSDRNIPSPLHF
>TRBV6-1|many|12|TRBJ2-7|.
TGTGCCAGCAGTCGGACAACGGACGAGCAGTACTTC
CASSRTTDEQYF
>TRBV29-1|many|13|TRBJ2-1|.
TGCAGCGTTGCGGCCCATCAGGGCCATGAGCAGTTCTTC
CSVAAHQGHEQFF
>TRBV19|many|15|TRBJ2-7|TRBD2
TGTGCCAGTAGTTCACTAGCGGGGGGCGAAAACGAGCAGTACTTC
CASSSLAGGENEQYF
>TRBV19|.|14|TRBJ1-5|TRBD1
TGTGCCAGTAGTCCGTCAGGGGGACGGCAGCCCCAGCATTTT
CASSPSGGRQPQHF
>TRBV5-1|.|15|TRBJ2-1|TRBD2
TGCGCCAGCAGCTTGGTTGGGACTAGCAGGAATGAGCAGTTCTTC
CASSLVGTSRNEQFF
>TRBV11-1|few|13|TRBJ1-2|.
TGTGCCAGCAGCTTAGAACGGAATTCTGGCTACACCTTC
CASSLERNSGYTF
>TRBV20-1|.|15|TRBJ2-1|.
TGCAGTGCTAGAGCCCCAGGGAGGACCATACATGAGCAGTTCTTC
CSARAPGRTIHEQFF
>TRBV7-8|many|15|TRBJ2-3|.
TGTGCCAGCAGCTCATATACCGTCGACACAGATACGCAGTATTTT
CASSSYTVDTDTQYF
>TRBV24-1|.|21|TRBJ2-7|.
TGTGCCACCGGGGTAACCGGGACACGTAGTAGACCTCTCCCCGACTACTACGAGCAGTACTTC
CATGVTGTRSRPLPDYYEQYF
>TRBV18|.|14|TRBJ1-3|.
TGTGCCAGCTCAGCAGAGAGCTCTGGAAACACCATATATTTT
CASSAESSGNTIYF
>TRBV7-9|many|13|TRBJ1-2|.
TGTGCCAGCAGGCCAACAGGGAACTATGGCTACACCTTC
CASRPTGNYGYTF
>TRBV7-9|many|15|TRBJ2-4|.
TGTGCCAGCAGCTTAGAAGGGTTAGCCAAAAACATTCAGTACTTC
CASSLEGLAKNIQYF
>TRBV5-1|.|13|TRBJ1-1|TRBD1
TGCGCCAGCAGCTTGGACAGGGGCCTTGCAGCTTTCTTT
CASSLDRGLAAFF
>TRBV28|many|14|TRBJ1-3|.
TGTGCCAGCATGGGGGTCTCCTCTGGAAACACCATATATTTT
CASMGVSSGNTIYF
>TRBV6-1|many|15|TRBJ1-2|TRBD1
TGTGCCAGCAGTTTCGGGAGGACAGGGGGGTATGGCTACACCTTC
CASSFGRTGGYGYTF
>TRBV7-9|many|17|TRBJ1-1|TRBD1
TGTGCCAGCAGCAACCGACAGGGGCGAGGGGCGAACACTGAAGCTTTCTTT
CASSNRQGRGANTEAFF
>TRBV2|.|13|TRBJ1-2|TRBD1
TGTGCCAGCAGTGAGGGACAGGCCTATGGCTACACCTTC
CASSEGQAYGYTF
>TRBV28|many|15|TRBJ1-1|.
TGTGCCAGCAGTCCCTACTGGGGCCAGAACACTGAAGCTTTCTTT
CASSPYWGQNTEAFF
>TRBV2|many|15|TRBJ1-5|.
TGTGCCAGCAGTGAAGAAGGGATTAGCAATCAGCCCCAGCATTTT
CASSEEGISNQPQHF
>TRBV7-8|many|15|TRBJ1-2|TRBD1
TGTGCCAGCAGCTCCGGGACAGGCTCTAACTATGGCTACACCTTC
CASSSGTGSNYGYTF
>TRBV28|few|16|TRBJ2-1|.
TGTGCCAGCAGCCCCGCGATCGATAGCGCCTACAATGAGCAGTTCTTC
CASSPAIDSAYNEQFF
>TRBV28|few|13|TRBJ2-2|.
TGTGCCAGCAGTTTAGAGGCCCTAGGGGAGCTGTTTTTT
CASSLEALGELFF
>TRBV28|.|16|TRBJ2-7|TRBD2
TGTGCCAGCAGTTTGGGCGCGGCTAGCGGGTTCGACGAGCAGTACTTC
CASSLGAASGFDEQYF
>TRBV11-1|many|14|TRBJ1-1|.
TGTGCCAGCAGCGCCGGCGGGGGTGCCACTGAAGCTTTCTTT
CASSAGGGATEAFF
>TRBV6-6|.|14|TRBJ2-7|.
TGTGCCAGCAGTTACTCTGTGGGGTTTAATGAGCAGTACTTC
CASSYSVGFNEQYF
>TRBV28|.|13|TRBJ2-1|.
TGTGCCAGCAGCCCGACTGAGTATAATGAGCAGTTCTTC
CASSPTEYNEQFF
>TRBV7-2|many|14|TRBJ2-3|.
TGTGCCAGCAGCTTAGTGGCAAGCACAGATACGCAGTATTTT
CASSLVASTDTQYF
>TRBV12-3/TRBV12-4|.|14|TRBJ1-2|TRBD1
TGTGCCAGCAGACTCACAGGGGGTGGCTATGGCTACACCTTC
CASRLTGGGYGYTF
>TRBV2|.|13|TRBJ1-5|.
TGTGCCAGTGGGGAGGGGAGCAATCAGCCCCAGCATTTT
CASGEGSNQPQHF
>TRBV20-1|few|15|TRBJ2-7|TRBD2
TGCAGTGCAAGGGCTCCCGCGGGGGGCAGGTACGAGCAGTACTTC
CSARAPAGGRYEQYF
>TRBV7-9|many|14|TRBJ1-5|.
TGTGCCAGCAGCAAGAGTGATAGCAATCAGCCCCAGCATTTT
CASSKSDSNQPQHF
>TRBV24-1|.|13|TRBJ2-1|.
TGTGCCACCAGTGCCGCGACTGCCAATGAGCAGTTCTTC
CATSAATANEQFF
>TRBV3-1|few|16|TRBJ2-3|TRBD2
TGTGCCAGCAGCCAATTGAGCGGGGGGACCACAGATACGCAGTATTTT
CASSQLSGGTTDTQYF
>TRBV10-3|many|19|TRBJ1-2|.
TGTGCCATCAGTCGTCGGGGAAGGGGGGAAACCTTCCCCACTTATGGCTACACCTTC
CAISRRGRGETFPTYGYTF
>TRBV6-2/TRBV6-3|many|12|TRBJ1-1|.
TGTGCCAGCAGGGACCGGAACACTGAAGCTTTCTTT
CASRDRNTEAFF
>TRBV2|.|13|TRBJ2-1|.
TGTGCCACCCAGGAGGCGGAACACAATGAGCAGTTCTTC
CATQEAEHNEQFF
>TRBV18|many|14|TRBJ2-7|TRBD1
TGTGCCAGCTCACCCGGGACAGGGGGGTACGAGCAGTACTTC
CASSPGTGGYEQYF
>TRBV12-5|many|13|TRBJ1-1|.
TGTGCTAGTGTTGAAATCGAGGGCACTGAAGCTTTCTTT
CASVEIEGTEAFF
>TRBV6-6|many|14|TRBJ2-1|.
TGTGCCAGCAGTTACCCAGACAGGTACAATGAGCAGTTCTTC
CASSYPDRYNEQFF
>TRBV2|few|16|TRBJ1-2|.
TGTGCCAGCAGTGAAGCGCTACAGAATATAAACTATGGCTACACCTTC
CASSEALQNINYGYTF
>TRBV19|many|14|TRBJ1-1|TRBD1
TGTGCCAGTAAGCGAGGGGGCGAGTCACTGGAAGCTTTCTTT
CASKRGGESLEAFF
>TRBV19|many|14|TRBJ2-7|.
TGTGCCACCCAAAGAGGAACAGGCCCCTACGAGCAGTACTTC
CATQRGTGPYEQYF
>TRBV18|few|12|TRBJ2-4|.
TGTGCCAGCTCACCACGAGAGGAGATTCAGTACTTC
CASSPREEIQYF
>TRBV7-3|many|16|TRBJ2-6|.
TGTGCCAGCAGCTTAATCGGGGGCTCTGGGGCCAACGTCCTGACTTTC
CASSLIGGSGANVLTF
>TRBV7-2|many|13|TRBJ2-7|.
TGTGCCAGCAGCTTACCGGGGATTTACGAGCAGTACTTC
CASSLPGIYEQYF
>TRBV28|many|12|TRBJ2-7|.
TGTGCCAGCAATGGGTTGGCCTACGAGCAGTACTTC
CASNGLAYEQYF
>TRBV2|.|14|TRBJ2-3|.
TGTGCCAGGCAAGTCGTGGAGGGCACAGATACGCAGTATTTT
CARQVVEGTDTQYF
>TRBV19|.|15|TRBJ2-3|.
TGTGCCAGTGGGTCCGAGACCAGGGGTACAGATACGCAGTATTTT
CASGSETRGTDTQYF